This is a list of T cell receptor beta chains from one sample in a study of cytotoxic CD8 clonotypes in ibrutinib-treated CLL. Only in-frame clones appear in the TCRdb table, and some are missing; sequencing was by immunoSEQ multiplex PCR. The sample lists approximately 53,000 clones, approximately 87% occurring once. The starting material was PBMCs, obtained after 24 months of ibrutinib treatment. These receptors were collected from a human donor with chronic lymphocytic leukemia. Each CDR3 is given with its conserved first and last residue. Fields, in order: J gene, clone size, V gene, D gene, CDR3 length, CDR3 protein. D genes are given only for firm matches. Clone size is not always given. Where it is, it says once, few, many or a class for expanded clones.

TRBJ2-7 NA TRBV30 TRBD2 15 CAWRPRVAGGREQYF
TRBJ1-1 once TRBV30 NA 13 CAWSGGSVGEAFF
TRBJ2-1 NA TRBV7-3 NA 12 CASSLNEYEQFF
TRBJ1-5 NA TRBV5-6 NA 15 CASSLHGNANQPQHF
TRBJ2-7 NA TRBV12-5 TRBD2 14 CASARSGSSYEQYF
TRBJ2-4 once TRBV30 TRBD2 20 CAWSVFRTSGRVVAKNIQYF
TRBJ2-3 NA TRBV5-1 NA 13 CASSLGTADTQYF
TRBJ1-1 NA TRBV4-2 NA 14 CASSHAGGNTEAFF
TRBJ1-1 NA TRBV28 NA 14 CASAPGAVNTEAFF
TRBJ2-3 NA TRBV9 TRBD1 14 CASSRGQGTDTQYF
TRBJ2-7 NA TRBV29-1 TRBD2 15 CSVEETSGNSYEQYF
TRBJ2-7 NA TRBV11-2 NA 16 CASSPVRRDSTYEQYF
TRBJ2-7 once TRBV5-4 TRBD2 14 CASSLTSGRGEQYF
TRBJ2-7 NA TRBV6-5 TRBD1 15 CASRTPGQGFYEQYF
TRBJ2-2 NA TRBV6-1 TRBD2 15 CASSGFSGSTGELFF
TRBJ2-5 NA TRBV18 TRBD1 14 CASSRDRGGETQYF
TRBJ2-4 NA TRBV12-5 NA 12 CASGKDGNIQYF
TRBJ1-1 NA TRBV30 TRBD1 14 CAWMEGRGHTEAFF
TRBJ2-5 once TRBV6-1 NA 10 CASSEETQYF
TRBJ1-4 few TRBV28 NA 12 CASTQGREKLFF
TRBJ2-1 once TRBV5-1 TRBD2 15 CASRFSAGVQNEQFF
TRBJ2-7 NA TRBV5-4 TRBD2 14 CASSWVAGAREQYF
TRBJ2-5 NA TRBV27 NA 13 CASSLGGYETQYF
TRBJ1-2 NA TRBV5-1 NA 13 CASSKDRQEGYTF
TRBJ1-1 NA TRBV28 NA 14 CASSFGSAMYRAFF
TRBJ1-2 NA TRBV5-1 TRBD1 14 CASSLAGTGGGYTF
TRBJ2-7 NA TRBV5-1 NA 14 CASSSDNSIYEQYF
TRBJ2-7 NA TRBV5-4 TRBD2 15 CASSPGGLAGVEQYF
TRBJ2-2 NA TRBV19 TRBD2 15 CASSIQAGGTGELFF
TRBJ2-5 NA TRBV29-1 NA 12 CSVEDGGETQYF
TRBJ2-7 NA TRBV6-1 NA 13 CASSSGTPYEQYF
TRBJ2-5 NA TRBV10-3 NA 14 CAISEPRDQETQYF